This T cell receptor beta chain was documented in a study of blood T cell repertoires in COVID-19 (dated by TCRdb to 2018 to 2021). The study in broad terms: Samples covering the acute and convalescent phases of COVID-19 were provided by collaborators in the United States, Italy and Spain. The material from the prospective study consisted of cDNA or gDNA derived from T cells, B-cell-depleted T cells, or PBMCs. The dataset comprised deeply sampled blood TCRbeta repertoires from subjects exposed to, actively infected with, or recovered from COVID-19. The repertoires were made available in a free public database intended to serve as a resource for research on the immune response to SARS-CoV-2. The samples were drawn from two sources: the first 160 participants of the ongoing ImmuneRACE study, and 1,254 subjects contributed by 6 global collaborators. Nearly every sample came with metadata listing a de-identified subject ID, COVID-19 status, age in years and sex. Where available, HLA class I and class II types were taken from metadata supplied by the sample provider and were not determined by assay-based typing.

TCRbeta CDR3 regions were amplified from genomic DNA using the immunoSEQ Assay, a bias-controlled multiplex PCR. In the original analysis: Within the assay, amplification of reference gene primers was used to estimate how many nucleated cells each sample contained. To quantify the absolute abundance of each unique TCRbeta CDR3 rearrangement, sequence reads were collapsed and filtered. For each sample, productive Simpson clonality was calculated as the square root of Simpson's diversity index across productive rearrangements. The source is immuneACCESS, and TCRdb retained only in-frame sequences with V and J called. Part of the clones is not carried over; for the studies checked, unresolved V genes explain less than half of this, and the remainder is unexplained. That table is the source of V, J and clone size, and D and trimming were worked out from the DNA. The sample table shows 100,000 or so clones, and approximately 70% are seen once. The ten largest clones represent roughly 6% of the sample.

Each collaborating institution followed its own protocols to collect whole blood in K2EDTA tubes. For TCRbeta analysis, collaborators shipped samples as frozen whole blood, isolated PBMCs, or DNA extracted from either of those sample types. The CDR3 measures 16 amino acids from cysteine to phenylalanine. CDR3 DNA is the only sequence kept; it has 48 bases, read in frame from the first base. V lost 1 base and J lost 5 bases; the stretch between them is 18 bases long. Taken from the germline V gene, the CDR1 and CDR2 loops are SGDLS and YYNGEE. A remark on this clone: No antigen is known for it. Qualities for individual bases were not recorded, and no much larger clone is one base off.

Beyond this particular receptor, the publication reports: Clinical and demographic metadata were provided uncurated, with the amount varying by source and participant.

The sample taken for sequencing was peripheral blood. The receptor chain draws on TRBV9 and TRBJ1-1, and possibly TRBD1, on 6 matching bases. The sequence was collected from an elderly man with acute or convalescent COVID-19. The nucleotide sequence reads TGTGCCAGCAGCGTATCGTCTGGGGGCGCAGAGACTGAAGCTTTCTTT. This codes for CASSVSSGGAETEAFF.